This TCR beta chain stems from a study of a mutant IDH1 vaccine in newly diagnosed glioma. Germline V gives CDR1 MNHEY, CDR2 SVGAGI. Between the trimmed V and J ends, which lost 0 bases and 2 bases, there was a span of 10 bases. The CDR3 sequence is 15 residues long. This clone was recorded a few times. What it recognizes is unknown. Time point reported: week 35, safety follow-up. The investigators gave 300 ug of mutant IDH1 20-mer peptide in each vaccine dose, together with topical imiquimod. Clones were read by immunoSEQ multiplex PCR, and TCRdb kept only the in-frame ones, dropping some. The table lists 60,000 to 65,000 clones, 80% to 90% of them singletons.

This chain joins TRBV6-5 and TRBJ1-1; unclear D gene. The TCR comes from a man aged 25-45 years with glioma. The sequences come from PBMCs, collected from a glioma patient whose treatment included an IDH1 peptide vaccine. CDR3 coding DNA: TGTGCCAGCAGTTACTCGTGGGATAAAAACACTGAAGCTTTCTTT. Translated: CASSYSWDKNTEAFF.